This T cell receptor (beta chain) stems from a study of OX40 agonist ivuxolimab in advanced cancers. Study background: Patients received ivuxolimab, an intravenous treatment, every 2 weeks at 0.01 to 10 mg/kg.

Overall study results and limits: Also showing low normalized T-cell clonal expansion were some of the nonresponders. Partial responders treated at 0.1-3.0 mg/kg exhibited clonal expansion among the lowest measured. CD4+ T cells averaged fewer expanded clones than CD8+ T cells.

CDR1 and CDR2 (germline): GTSNPN, SVGIG (reference sequence). The CDR3 is 11 residues long. The V end was cut by 1 base, the J end by 7 bases, with 6 bases between. Libraries were prepared by immunoSEQ multiplex PCR; TCRdb keeps only in-frame clonotypes and omits some of them. The sample comprises nearly 110,000 clones, approximately 90% of which are singletons, and 1% to 1.5% rests with the top ten. On this clone itself: Its matching antigen is unknown.

The chain has TRBV30 and TRBJ2-3; D remains unclear. Source: CD4+ or CD8+ T cells sorted from blood, taken in a trial of the OX40 agonist ivuxolimab. The TCR comes from an adult with an advanced solid tumor such as melanoma, head and neck, liver or kidney cancer. CDR3 loop: CAWSEGNTQYF. As DNA, the CDR3 is TGTGCCTGGAGTGAAGGGAATACGCAGTATTTT.